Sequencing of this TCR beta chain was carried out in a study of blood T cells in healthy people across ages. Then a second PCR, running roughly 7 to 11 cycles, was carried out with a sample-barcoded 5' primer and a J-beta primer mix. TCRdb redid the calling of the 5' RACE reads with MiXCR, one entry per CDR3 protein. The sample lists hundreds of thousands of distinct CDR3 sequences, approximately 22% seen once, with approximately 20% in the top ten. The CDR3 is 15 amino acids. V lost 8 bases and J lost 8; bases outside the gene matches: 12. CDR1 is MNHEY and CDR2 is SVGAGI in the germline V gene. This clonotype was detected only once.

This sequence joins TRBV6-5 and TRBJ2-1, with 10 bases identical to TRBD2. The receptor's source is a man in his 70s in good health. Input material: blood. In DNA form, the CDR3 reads TGTGCCAGCGGCCCAAGGGCTAGCGGGGGTGATGAGCAGTTCTTC. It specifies CASGPRASGGDEQFF.